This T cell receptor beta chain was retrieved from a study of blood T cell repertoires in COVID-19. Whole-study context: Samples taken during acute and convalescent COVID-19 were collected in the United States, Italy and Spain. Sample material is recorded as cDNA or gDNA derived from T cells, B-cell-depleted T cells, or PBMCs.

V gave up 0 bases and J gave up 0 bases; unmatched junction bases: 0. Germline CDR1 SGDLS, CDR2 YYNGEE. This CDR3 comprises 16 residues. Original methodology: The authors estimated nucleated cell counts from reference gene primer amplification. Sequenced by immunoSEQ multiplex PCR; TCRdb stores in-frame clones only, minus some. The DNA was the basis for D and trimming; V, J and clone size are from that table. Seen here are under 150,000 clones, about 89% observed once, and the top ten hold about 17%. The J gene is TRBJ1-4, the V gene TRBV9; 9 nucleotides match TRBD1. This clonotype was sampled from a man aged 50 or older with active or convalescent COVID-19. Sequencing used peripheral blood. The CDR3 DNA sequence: TGTGCCAGCAGCGTAGGGACAGGGGCAACTAATGAAAAACTGTTTTTT. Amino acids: CASSVGTGATNEKLFF.